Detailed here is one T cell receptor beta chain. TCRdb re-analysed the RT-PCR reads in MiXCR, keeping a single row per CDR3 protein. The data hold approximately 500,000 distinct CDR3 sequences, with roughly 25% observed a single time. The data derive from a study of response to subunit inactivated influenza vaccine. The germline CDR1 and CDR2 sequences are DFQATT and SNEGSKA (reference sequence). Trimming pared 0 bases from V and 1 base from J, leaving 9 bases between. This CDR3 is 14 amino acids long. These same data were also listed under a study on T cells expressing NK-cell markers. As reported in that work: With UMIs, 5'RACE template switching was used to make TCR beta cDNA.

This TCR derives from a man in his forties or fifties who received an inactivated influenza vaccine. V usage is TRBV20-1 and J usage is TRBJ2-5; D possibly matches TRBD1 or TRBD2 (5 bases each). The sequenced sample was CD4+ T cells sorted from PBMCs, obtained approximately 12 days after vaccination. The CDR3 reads CSARDHGTQETQYF. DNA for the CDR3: TGCAGTGCTAGAGATCACGGGACCCAAGAGACCCAGTACTTC.